This is a list of T cell receptor beta chains from one sample in a study of shared clonotypes between healthy human individuals. TCRdb's copy holds only in-frame clones and misses some; the assay was immunoSEQ multiplex PCR. The repertoire holds more than 1 million clones, with 70% to 80% as singletons. The sequencing input was memory CD4+ T cells from PBMCs. These receptors were collected from a man aged 18-30 years in good health. Some clones in this sample may be carry-over from other donors' samples. Each CDR3 is given with its conserved first and last residue. D genes are given only for firm matches. Size tells how often a clone was seen (once, few, many) or the class of an expanded clone, and some rows leave it out.

D gene: NA; V gene: TRBV7-9; J gene: TRBJ1-1; clone size: NA; CDR3 protein: CASSLSRETEAFF; CDR3 DNA: TGTGCCAGCAGCTTATCTCGGGAGACTGAAGCTTTCTTT
D gene: NA; V gene: TRBV11-2; J gene: TRBJ2-1; clone size: few; CDR3 protein: CASSLIRNEQFF; CDR3 DNA: TGTGCCAGCAGCCTCATTCGCAATGAGCAGTTCTTC
D gene: TRBD1; V gene: TRBV6-5; J gene: TRBJ1-1; clone size: NA; CDR3 protein: CASNKGQGRTEAFF; CDR3 DNA: TGTGCCAGCAATAAAGGACAGGGGAGGACTGAAGCTTTCTTT
D gene: NA; V gene: TRBV18; J gene: TRBJ1-2; clone size: NA; CDR3 protein: CASSQGRLYGYTF; CDR3 DNA: TGTGCCAGCTCACAAGGAAGACTCTATGGCTACACCTTC
D gene: TRBD1; V gene: TRBV28; J gene: TRBJ2-7; clone size: NA; CDR3 protein: CASSGGSQGAGEQYF; CDR3 DNA: TGTGCCAGCAGTGGCGGTAGTCAGGGGGCCGGCGAGCAGTACTTC
D gene: NA; V gene: TRBV28; J gene: TRBJ1-6; clone size: NA; CDR3 protein: CASSLVGHSGNSPLHF; CDR3 DNA: TGTGCCAGCAGTTTAGTGGGCCACAGTGGAAATTCACCCCTCCACTTT
D gene: TRBD1; V gene: TRBV29-1; J gene: TRBJ2-2; clone size: NA; CDR3 protein: CSVGTGYTGELFF; CDR3 DNA: TGCAGCGTGGGGACAGGATACACCGGGGAGCTGTTTTTT
D gene: TRBD2; V gene: TRBV28; J gene: TRBJ2-3; clone size: NA; CDR3 protein: CASSLSVTSVTDTQYF; CDR3 DNA: TGTGCCAGCAGTTTAAGTGTGACTAGCGTCACAGATACGCAGTATTTT
D gene: NA; V gene: TRBV7-3; J gene: TRBJ1-1; clone size: NA; CDR3 protein: CASSPGQSNTEAFF; CDR3 DNA: TGTGCCAGCAGCCCCGGACAGTCGAACACTGAAGCTTTCTTT
D gene: TRBD2; V gene: TRBV15; J gene: TRBJ2-1; clone size: few; CDR3 protein: CATSRDRGGLAGRSYNEQFF; CDR3 DNA: TGTGCCACCAGCAGAGATCGAGGTGGGCTAGCGGGACGCTCCTACAATGAGCAGTTCTTC
D gene: NA; V gene: TRBV6-6; J gene: TRBJ1-5; clone size: NA; CDR3 protein: CASSYGPGNQPQHF; CDR3 DNA: TGTGCCAGCAGTTACGGACCGGGCAATCAGCCCCAGCATTTT
D gene: NA; V gene: TRBV11-3; J gene: TRBJ2-1; clone size: NA; CDR3 protein: CASSRLLGFNNEQFF; CDR3 DNA: TGTGCCAGCAGCCGGCTGCTAGGATTCAACAATGAGCAGTTCTTC
D gene: NA; V gene: TRBV11-2; J gene: TRBJ1-1; clone size: few; CDR3 protein: CASSLTGTGTEAFF; CDR3 DNA: TGTGCCAGCAGCTTAACCGGGACGGGCACTGAAGCTTTCTTT
D gene: NA; V gene: TRBV5-4; J gene: TRBJ1-6; clone size: NA; CDR3 protein: CASSLPGQMSLHF; CDR3 DNA: TGTGCCAGCAGCTTGCCAGGCCAGATGTCCCTCCACTTT
D gene: TRBD1; V gene: TRBV10-3; J gene: TRBJ2-3; clone size: NA; CDR3 protein: CAIKGQEADTQYF; CDR3 DNA: TGTGCCATCAAAGGACAGGAAGCAGATACGCAGTATTTT
D gene: TRBD1; V gene: TRBV28; J gene: TRBJ1-2; clone size: NA; CDR3 protein: CASSPSLQGAQAYGYTF; CDR3 DNA: TGTGCCAGCTCCCCTTCCTTACAGGGGGCGCAGGCCTATGGCTACACCTTC
D gene: NA; V gene: TRBV9; J gene: TRBJ2-1; clone size: NA; CDR3 protein: CASSVHGQSSYNEQFF; CDR3 DNA: TGTGCCAGCAGCGTCCATGGACAGAGCTCCTACAATGAGCAGTTCTTC
D gene: NA; V gene: TRBV29-1; J gene: TRBJ1-5; clone size: NA; CDR3 protein: CSVRGSNGDQPQHF; CDR3 DNA: TGCAGCGTGAGGGGGTCCAACGGGGATCAGCCCCAGCATTTT
D gene: TRBD2; V gene: TRBV11-2; J gene: TRBJ2-7; clone size: NA; CDR3 protein: CASSAGRGSYEQYF; CDR3 DNA: TGCGCCAGCAGCGCGGGGAGGGGTTCCTACGAGCAGTACTTC
D gene: NA; V gene: TRBV21-1; J gene: TRBJ1-3; clone size: NA; CDR3 protein: CASSKAFNRQSSGNTIYF; CDR3 DNA: TGTGCCAGCAGCAAAGCGTTTAACAGGCAGAGCTCTGGAAACACCATATATTTT
D gene: TRBD2; V gene: TRBV10-3; J gene: TRBJ2-1; clone size: NA; CDR3 protein: CAISESTTSGYQSSYNEQFF; CDR3 DNA: TGTGCCATCAGTGAGTCGACGACTAGCGGCTATCAGAGCTCCTACAATGAGCAGTTCTTC
D gene: TRBD1; V gene: TRBV18; J gene: TRBJ1-1; clone size: few; CDR3 protein: CASSPSWDRNTEAFF; CDR3 DNA: TGTGCCAGCTCACCATCCTGGGACAGAAACACTGAAGCTTTCTTT
D gene: TRBD2; V gene: TRBV5-4; J gene: TRBJ2-5; clone size: NA; CDR3 protein: CASSLNGREETQYF; CDR3 DNA: TGTGCCAGCAGCTTGAACGGGAGGGAAGAGACCCAGTACTTC
D gene: TRBD1; V gene: TRBV7-3; J gene: TRBJ2-2; clone size: NA; CDR3 protein: CASGRTGGIGELFF; CDR3 DNA: TGTGCCAGCGGGCGGACAGGGGGAATCGGGGAGCTGTTTTTT